These T cell receptor beta chains were read from a single sample in a study of CD4 and CD8 cells across lung adenocarcinoma regions. MiXCR, applied by TCRdb to the PCR reads, yields one record per CDR3 protein. The table has approximately 25,000 distinct CDR3 sequences, almost 50% seen once. Material for sequencing was CD8+ T cells from the center of a lung tumor. Receptors were obtained from a male donor with lung adenocarcinoma. The CD4 and CD8 labels of this study may be unreliable. CDR3s include the opening cysteine and the closing phenylalanine or tryptophan. A row's size may be missing; if present it is once, few, many or a size class.

J gene,clone size,V gene,CDR3 protein
TRBJ2-3,medium-sized,TRBV6-1,CASSDTSDTQYF
TRBJ2-5,NA,TRBV3-1,CASSQGIGGVSSETQYF
TRBJ2-3,NA,TRBV6-1,CGSGEGCGGQDTQYF
TRBJ2-3,NA,TRBV11-2,CASSLYRGANQDTQYF
NA,NA,TRBV6-1,CASARSRGTSQDTQYF
TRBJ2-1,NA,TRBV20-1,CSASAGGLGNEQFF
TRBJ1-5,many,TRBV6-1,CASLQVSNQPQHF
NA,many,TRBV6-1,CASSAAGGTYEQYF
NA,many,TRBV7-8,CASSQTGTIGHEQYF
TRBJ2-3,NA,TRBV7-2,CASSLTSGGLTDTQYF
TRBJ2-2,NA,TRBV10-2,CASTLAGSTGELFF
TRBJ2-3,few,TRBV12-3/TRBV12-4,CASSQTSIATDTQYF
NA,NA,TRBV27,CASSPRRTSSGAYAKDTQYF
TRBJ2-7,many,TRBV6-2/TRBV6-3,CASSSPGQGYEQYF
TRBJ2-4,NA,TRBV25-1,CASRGPGATNIQYF
NA,NA,TRBV6-1,CASRTPRLGNNAQYF
TRBJ1-6,NA,TRBV4-1,CASAKALPDSSYNSPLHF
TRBJ2-3,NA,TRBV6-1,CASGGRGRRDPETQYF
TRBJ2-3,few,TRBV6-1,CASRPWTGRGTSGRDTDTQYF
TRBJ2-4,NA,TRBV6-1,CASRDRGLWATNIQYF
TRBJ2-1,NA,TRBV4-1,CASSQPTSGNHEQFF
TRBJ2-3,NA,TRBV7-2,CASSFNAQGETQYF
TRBJ2-1,NA,TRBV6-1,CASSESGISATNKQFF
NA,NA,TRBV6-1,CASAGAGGGVRDTQYF
TRBJ2-1,NA,TRBV10-3,CATSRADAQYF
TRBJ2-4,NA,TRBV6-8,CGSTGLWGKNIQYF
TRBJ2-1,medium-sized,TRBV6-5,CASRTSDFEQFF
TRBJ1-1,few,TRBV2,CASSEGQGVNTEAFF
TRBJ1-1,NA,TRBV7-6,CASSQPPGPNTEAFF
TRBJ2-1,many,TRBV6-5,CASSYSQGLEQFF
TRBJ2-1,few,TRBV6-4,CASSDGPLNEQFF
TRBJ2-3,once,TRBV6-5,CASSYASGGSSTDTQYF